Shown below are 26 T cell receptor beta chains from a single sample sequenced in a study of blood T cell repertoires in COVID-19. Some clones are missing from TCRdb's copy, which holds only in-frame ones; the method was immunoSEQ multiplex PCR. The table has more than 200,000 clones, just over 85% seen once. Sequencing was carried out using peripheral blood. Every receptor here comes from a middle-aged man with COVID-19, enrolled during active disease.

This clone occurred once. The V and J genes are TRBV19 and TRBJ1-5; TRBD1 might be the D (6 bases). There are 15 residues in the CDR3. Germline V CDR1 and CDR2: LNHDA, SQIVND (reference sequence). The ends were cut back, 5 bases at V and 2 bases at J, with 13 bases in the middle. CDR3 loop: CASSLGAWGNQPQHF. CDR3 coding DNA: TGTGCCAGTAGTTTGGGGGCCTGGGGCAATCAGCCCCAGCATTTT.

The chain uses TRBV4-1 and TRBJ1-1; 8 bases agree with TRBD1. V shed 4 bases, J shed 5 bases, and the junction held 9 bases outside the gene matches. Germline V gene lookup returns CDR1 MGHRA and CDR2 YSYEKL. The CDR3 loop spans 15 amino acids. The CDR3 reads CASSLVTGDNTEAFF. The DNA for the CDR3 is TGCGCCAGCAGCCTTGTGACAGGGGATAATACTGAAGCTTTCTTT.

This clone was recorded only once. The junction does not match germline at one end; this may be a read error. The chain has TRBV3-1 (or the pseudogene TRBV3-2) and TRBJ2-7, with D tentatively TRBD2 (5 bases). The CDR3 sequence is 12 residues long. Germline V CDR1 and CDR2: LGHDT, YNNKEL (reference sequence). This CDR3 is CASSQNLEGLNF. CDR3 DNA sequence: TGTGCCAGCAGCCAAAATCTCGAGGGCTTGAACTTC.

The chain recombines TRBV9 with TRBJ1-2; 7 positions match TRBD1. The CDR3 length is 15 residues. Per the germline V gene, CDR1 is SGDLS and CDR2 is YYNGEE. Unmatched junction bases numbered 12, after V lost 4 bases and J lost 6 bases. CDR3 protein: CASSPSTGLLDGYTF. In DNA form, the CDR3 reads TGTGCCAGCAGCCCCTCGACAGGGCTTTTAGATGGCTACACCTTC. Full variable domain (rest looked up from reference TRBV9 and TRBJ1-2): DSGVTQTPKHLITATGQRVTLRCSPRSGDLSVYWYQQSLDQGLQFLIQYYNGEERAKGNILERFSAQQFPDLHSELNLSSLELGDSALYFCASSPSTGLLDGYTFGSGTRLTVV.

V and J are TRBV14 and TRBJ2-2; the D is unclear. CDR1 is SGHDN, CDR2 FVKESK, per germline. CDR3 length: 15 residues. Trimming pared 2 bases from V and 8 bases from J, leaving 15 bases between. The CDR3 spells CASSQWIQSGGELFF. The CDR3 region has the DNA TGTGCCAGCAGCCAATGGATCCAATCCGGGGGGGAGCTGTTTTTT.

The chain employs TRBV30 and TRBJ1-6; no definite D call. The V and J ends lost 2 bases and 8 bases respectively, with 10 bases between them. The CDR3 sequence is 13 residues long. In germline, CDR1 is GTSNPN, CDR2 SVGIG (reference sequence). The CDR3 nucleotides read TGTGCCTGGAGTACTAGCCTGGATTCACCCCTCCACTTT. Its protein is CAWSTSLDSPLHF.

The J gene is TRBJ1-1, the V gene TRBV27; possible D gene TRBD1, 5 bases. Germline CDR1 reads MNHEY; CDR2 reads SMNVEV (reference sequence). The V and J ends lost 2 bases and 6 bases respectively, with 19 bases between them. The CDR3 spans 16 residues. CDR3 amino acids: CASSLRATGGRAEAFF. The CDR3 DNA follows: TGTGCCAGCAGTTTACGGGCGACCGGGGGAAGGGCTGAAGCTTTCTTT.

The gene calls are TRBV7-6 and TRBJ2-7, with 10 bases that match TRBD2. The CDR3 consists of 17 residues. Germline loops: CDR1 SGHVS, CDR2 FNYEAQ. The V and J ends lost 1 base and 2 bases, in that order; junction bases with no gene match: 8. This CDR3 is CASSLGTSGTYTYEQYF. The CDR3 nucleotides are TGTGCCAGCAGCTTAGGTACTAGCGGGACCTACACCTACGAGCAGTACTTC.

Only a few counts were recorded for this clone. This sequence joins TRBV13 and TRBJ2-1; D perhaps matches TRBD2 (6 bases). Per the germline V gene, CDR1 is PRHDT and CDR2 is FYEKMQ (reference sequence). This CDR3 is built from 15 residues. The V end was cut by 4 bases, the J end by 5 bases, with 15 bases between. The DNA of the CDR3 is TGTGCCAGCAGCTCCCCCCGGGACTTTCACAATGAGCAGTTCTTC. Amino acid sequence: CASSSPRDFHNEQFF.

The rearrangement links TRBV6-5 to TRBJ2-7; D may be TRBD2 (5 bases). V lost 5 bases, J lost 3 bases, and 17 bases lay in between. The CDR3 loop spans 15 amino acids. The V gene's germline CDR1 is MNHEY and CDR2 SVGAGI. The CDR3 DNA follows: TGTGCCAGCAGTACACCGGGAAGATTGGTCTACGAGCAGTACTTC. Protein product: CASSTPGRLVYEQYF.

As DNA, the CDR3 is TGTGCCAGCAGCCCGCTAGCGATAAATGAGCAGTTCTTC. It yields the protein CASSPLAINEQFF. V usage is TRBV6-5 and J usage is TRBJ2-1; D might be TRBD2 (6 bases). The CDR3 has 13 amino acids. V was clipped by 6 bases and J by 7 bases, with 13 bases between them. Germline V CDR1 and CDR2: MNHEY, SVGAGI.

The V and J genes are TRBV7-3 and TRBJ2-3; TRBD1 agrees at 7 bases. The ends lost 2 bases at V and 6 bases at J; junction bases unmatched: 8. The germline gives CDR1 SGHTA, CDR2 FQGTGA. The CDR3 is 15 residues long. For the CDR3, the DNA is TGTGCCAGCAGCTTAGGTACAGGGGTTGGGGATACGCAGTATTTT. Translating gives CASSLGTGVGDTQYF. The full variable domain, rest sourced from reference TRBV7-3 and TRBJ2-3, is GAGVSQTPSNKVTEKGKYVELRCDPISGHTALYWYRQSLGQGPEFLIYFQGTGAADDSGLPNDRFFAVRPEGSVSTLKIQRTERGDSAVYLCASSLGTGVGDTQYFGPGTRLTVL.

The chain couples TRBV6-5 to TRBJ2-7, with D maybe TRBD2 (6 bases). Germline V lookup: CDR1 MNHEY, CDR2 SVGAGI. This CDR3 has 14 residues. V was cut by 6 bases and J by 4 bases, with 16 bases left in between. CDR3 loop: CASSRTSRGYEQYF. The DNA for the CDR3 is TGTGCCAGCAGCAGGACTTCCCGGGGGTACGAGCAGTACTTC.

This chain uses TRBV4-2 with TRBJ2-3; 12 positions agree with TRBD2. The CDR3 spans 16 residues. V dropped 3 bases and J dropped 5; count of bases not matched to a gene: 6. Germline V CDR1 and CDR2: LGHNA, YNFKEQ. As DNA, the CDR3 is TGTGCCAGCAGCCAGCGGACTAGCGGGGCGGGAGATACGCAGTATTTT. Translating gives CASSQRTSGAGDTQYF.

As to this clone: This sample includes further DNA sequences coding for the same CDR3. The genes are TRBV6-2 or TRBV6-3 and TRBJ2-7; D gene uncertain. The CDR3 sequence is 13 residues long. Germline lookup yields CDR1 MNHEY and CDR2 SVGEGT. Trimming removed 0 bases from V and 3 bases from J, with 6 bases in between. The CDR3 region is CASSYSTGYEQYF. The CDR3 DNA reads as TGTGCCAGCAGTTACTCGACGGGCTACGAGCAGTACTTC.

The V gene is TRBV6-4, the J gene TRBJ1-1; TRBD1 matches 8 bases. Germline values: CDR1 MRHNA, CDR2 SNTAGT. Trimming cost V 4 bases and J 3 bases; bases outside gene matches: 1. The CDR3 spans 13 residues. CDR3 in amino acids: CASSAQGDTEAFF. The CDR3 region has the DNA TGTGCCAGCAGTGCACAGGGGGACACTGAAGCTTTCTTT.

This chain connects TRBV30 to TRBJ1-5; no clear D. The CDR3 is 15 residues long. V was clipped by 2 bases and J by 0 bases, with 11 bases between them. Per the germline V gene, CDR1 is GTSNPN and CDR2 is SVGIG (reference sequence). The CDR3: CAWSQDLHSNQPQHF. CDR3 DNA sequence: TGTGCCTGGAGTCAGGATCTTCATAGCAATCAGCCCCAGCATTTT.

There are a few counts of this clone. The chain combines TRBV9 with TRBJ1-1, with TRBD1 identical over 7 bases. Germline lookup yields CDR1 SGDLS and CDR2 YYNGEE. This CDR3 has 14 residues. V lost 3 bases to trimming and J lost 0 bases; unmatched junction nucleotides: 2. The CDR3 is CASSADRVNTEAFF. Written as DNA, the CDR3 is TGTGCCAGCAGCGCCGACAGGGTGAACACTGAAGCTTTCTTT.

The genes are TRBV7-3 and TRBJ2-3; weak D call: TRBD2 (5 bases). The germline CDR1 and CDR2 sequences are SGHTA and FQGTGA. The CDR3 runs to 15 residues. V lost 1 base and J 0 bases, leaving 8 bases between the germline ends. CDR3 in amino acids: CASSLKPGSTDTQYF. CDR3 nucleotides: TGTGCCAGCAGCTTAAAGCCGGGGAGCACAGATACGCAGTATTTT.

The chain joins TRBV7-9 to TRBJ1-4, with 8 nucleotides matching TRBD1. CDR1 SEHNR and CDR2 FQNEAQ come from the germline V gene (reference sequence). This CDR3 has 14 residues. The J segment lost 6 bases and the V segment lost 5 bases, leaving 5 bases of the junction unmatched. The CDR3 nucleotides are TGTGCCAGCAGCGACACAGGGGGGGATGAAAAACTGTTTTTT. As protein: CASSDTGGDEKLFF. The whole variable domain, remainder taken from reference TRBV7-9 and TRBJ1-4, is DTGVSQNPRHKITKRGQNVTFRCDPISEHNRLYWYRQTLGQGPEFLTYFQNEAQLEKSRLLSDRFSAERPKGSFSTLEIQRTEQGDSAMYLCASSDTGGDEKLFFGSGTQLSVL.

The chain employs TRBV3-1 (or the pseudogene TRBV3-2) and TRBJ2-7, with no clear D. The CDR3 sequence is 13 residues long. Germline V gene data show CDR1 as LGHDT and CDR2 as YNNKEL (reference sequence). V lost 2 bases and J lost 2, with 7 bases in between. CDR3 nucleotides: TGTGCCAGCAGCCAAAGAGGAACCTACGAGCAGTACTTC. The encoded protein is CASSQRGTYEQYF.

The chain has TRBV5-6 and TRBJ2-2, with 13 bases fitting TRBD2. CDR3 length: 15 amino acids. Germline CDR1 and CDR2: SGHDT and YYEEEE. Unmatched junction bases numbered 6, after V lost 4 bases and J lost 9 bases. CDR3 DNA: TGTGCCAGCAGCCCCTGGACTAGCGGGGGCTGGGAGCTGTTTTTT. It is translated as CASSPWTSGGWELFF.

The V and J genes are TRBV5-4 and TRBJ1-3; a possible D gene is TRBD1 (6 bases). Looked up from germline, CDR1 is SGHNT and CDR2 is YYREEE (reference sequence). The CDR3 runs to 15 residues. V lost 3 bases, J lost 2 bases, and 12 bases lay in between. The CDR3 loop reads CASSSPQGAGNTIYF. As DNA, the CDR3 is TGTGCCAGCAGCTCCCCACAGGGAGCTGGAAACACCATATATTTT.

V is TRBV6-6 and J is TRBJ1-5; TRBD1 might be the D (5 bases). Germline V CDR1 and CDR2: MNHNY, SVGAGI (reference sequence). The CDR3 length is 14 residues. Trimming removed 7 bases from V and 0 bases from J, with 10 bases in between. The CDR3 is CASIPGPSNQPQHF. The CDR3 DNA is TGTGCCAGCATTCCAGGGCCTAGCAATCAGCCCCAGCATTTT.

V gene TRBV19 combines with J gene TRBJ2-3; 7 bases align to TRBD2. Germline V gives CDR1 LNHDA, CDR2 SQIVND (reference sequence). The CDR3 is 14 amino acids. V shed 6 bases, J shed 0 bases, and the junction held 3 bases outside the gene matches. In nucleotides, the CDR3 is TGTGCCAGTAGCAGACTAGCAAGCACAGATACGCAGTATTTT. Residues: CASSRLASTDTQYF. The complete variable domain, with remaining parts taken from reference TRBV19 and TRBJ2-3, reads DGGITQSPKYLFRKEGQNVTLSCEQNLNHDAMYWYRQDPGQGLRLIYYSQIVNDFQKGDIAEGYSVSREKKESFPLTVTSAQKNPTAFYLCASSRLASTDTQYFGPGTRLTVL.

The sample holds a few counts of this clone. This chain links TRBV3-1 (or the pseudogene TRBV3-2) with TRBJ1-6, with a possible D match to TRBD1 (5 bases). Per germline, CDR1 LGHDT and CDR2 YNNKEL (reference sequence). The germline V and J ends were trimmed by 5 bases and 5 bases, with 16 bases remaining between them. The CDR3 loop spans 16 amino acids. In DNA, the CDR3 is TGTGCCAGCAGCACCTTGGGAGGGGCAGATAATTCACCCCTCCACTTT. Its protein is CASSTLGGADNSPLHF.